This note documents a single T cell receptor beta chain sequence. The target of this receptor is not known. There are no base qualities to consult, and no much larger clone falls within one base. This sample was included in a study of blood T cell repertoires in COVID-19 (dated by TCRdb to the early 2020s). About the investigation overall: Samples covering the acute and convalescent phases of COVID-19 were provided by collaborators in the United States, Italy and Spain. The repertoires were released in a freely available public database intended as a resource for research on the immune response to SARS-CoV-2. Deeply sampled blood TCRbeta repertoires from subjects exposed to, actively infected with, or recovered from COVID-19 were included in the dataset. Sample metadata almost always included a de-identified subject ID, COVID-19 status, age in years and sex. The samples were drawn from two sources: the first 160 participants of the ongoing ImmuneRACE study, and about 1,300 subjects contributed by 6 global collaborators. HLA class I and class II types, where available, came from metadata supplied by the sample provider rather than from assay-based typing. The material from the prospective study consisted of cDNA or gDNA derived from T cells, B-cell-depleted T cells, or PBMCs. The full study reports these points: The amount of clinical and demographic metadata varied by source and participant and was provided uncurated.

The germline V and J ends show losses of 0 bases and 7 bases respectively, and no gene match explains 3 bases of the junction. The germline V gene specifies ENHRY as CDR1 and SYGVKD as CDR2. From its cysteine to its phenylalanine, the CDR3 spans 15 amino acids. CDR3 DNA only is kept here, 45 bases in frame from base 1. The collaborating institutions used their own protocols to collect whole blood in K2EDTA tubes. Collaborator samples were shipped for TCRbeta analysis as frozen whole blood, isolated PBMCs, or DNA extracted from either sample type. TCRbeta CDR3 regions were amplified from genomic DNA using the immunoSEQ Assay, a bias-controlled multiplex PCR. The authors' pipeline ran thus. The number of nucleated cells in each sample was estimated by amplification of reference gene primers within the assay. To quantify the absolute abundance of each unique TCRbeta CDR3 rearrangement, sequence reads were collapsed and filtered. For each sample, productive Simpson clonality was calculated as the square root of Simpson's diversity index over productive rearrangements. The table was pulled from immuneACCESS by TCRdb, which kept in-frame rearrangements only. Such tables lose some clones; where checked, under half of the loss comes from unresolved V genes, and the rest has no known cause. V and J calls and clone size come straight from that table; D and trimming were deduced from the DNA. The sample yields 130,000 or so clones; roughly 71% were counted once. The ten largest clones represent around a fifth of the sample.

This clonotype originated in a man older than 75 with acute or convalescent COVID-19. Sequencing was performed on peripheral blood. The V and J segments used are TRBV10-3 and TRBJ2-3; TRBD2 aligns with 11 central bases. The CDR3 here reads CAISESTSGAYTQYF. The nucleotides are TGTGCCATCAGTGAGTCGACTAGCGGGGCTTATACGCAGTATTTT.